The 7 T cell receptor beta chains listed next were all sequenced from one sample in a study of T cells in Graves' hyperthyroidism and ophthalmopathy. There were TCR beta CDR3 regions amplified from RNA transcripts. The TCR CDR3 first-round RT-PCR relied on the HTBI primer set. Each CDR3 protein is one row after TCRdb ran MiXCR on the multiplex PCR reads. The data show approximately 600,000 distinct CDR3 sequences, 12% to 15% seen once. The sequencing sample was made of blood. The receptors originated from a woman in her late teens or twenties with Graves' ophthalmopathy.

This clonotype occurred many times. The chain carries TRBV7-2 and TRBJ1-5; D not certain. Germline CDR1 is SGHTA and CDR2 is FQGNSA. The CDR3 sequence is 13 residues long. Trimming took 4 bases from V and 4 from J, leaving 8 bases between them. CDR3: CASSSWANQPQHF. The CDR3, as DNA: TGTGCCAGCAGCTCGTGGGCGAATCAGCCCCAGCATTTT. Variable domain in full (rest from reference TRBV7-2 and TRBJ1-5): GAGVSQSPSNKVTEKGKDVELRCDPISGHTALYWYRQSLGQGLEFLIYFQGNSAPDKSGLPSDRFSAERTGGSVSTLTIQRTQQEDSAVYLCASSSWANQPQHFGDGTRLSIL.

At least ten counts were recorded for this clonotype. This rearrangement joins TRBV19 to TRBJ2-2; D perhaps matches TRBD1 (6 bases). This CDR3 comprises 16 residues. Deletions cut 6 bases from V and 6 bases from J, with 20 bases between. Germline lookup yields CDR1 LNHDA and CDR2 SQIVND (reference sequence). The DNA of the CDR3 is TGTGCCAGTAGACCCACTAACAGGGACCAGGCCGGGGAGCTGTTTTTT. Residues: CASRPTNRDQAGELFF.

This clonotype was recorded a few times. The chain combines TRBV18 with TRBJ2-7, with D perhaps matching TRBD1 or TRBD2 (5 bases each). This CDR3 has 16 residues. V shed 2 bases and J shed 3 bases, with 17 bases lying between them. CDR1 KGHSH and CDR2 LQKENI come from the germline V gene. This chain's CDR3 is CASSPSGPILFYEQYF. CDR3 bases: TGTGCCAGCTCACCATCGGGACCCATTCTGTTCTACGAGCAGTACTTC.

This clonotype was seen a handful of times. Just one base apart from a much larger clone, this may be a read error. V usage is TRBV29-1 and J usage is TRBJ1-1; D remains unclear. V was trimmed by 5 bases and J by 4 bases, leaving 14 bases between them. The CDR3 consists of 13 residues. Per germline, CDR1 SQVTM and CDR2 ANQGSEA. DNA of the CDR3: TGCAGCGTTATAGCAGCTCTCGGCACTGAAGCTTTCTTT. Its translation: CSVIAALGTEAFF. Together with reference TRBV29-1 and TRBJ1-1, the CDR3 gives the full variable domain: SAVISQKPSRDICQRGTSLTIQCQVDSQVTMMFWYRQQPGQSLTLIATANQGSEATYESGFVIDKFPISRPNLTFSTLTVSNMSPEDSSIYLCSVIAALGTEAFFGQGTRLTVV.

This clonotype was seen at least ten times. V usage is TRBV12-3 or TRBV12-4 and J usage is TRBJ1-3; no clear D. The CDR3 sequence is 14 residues long. V gave up 6 bases and J gave up 6 bases, with 15 bases separating them. The CDR3 reads CASRSSFVENTIYF. CDR3 sequence (DNA): TGTGCCAGCAGGAGTTCCTTTGTTGAAAACACCATATATTTT.

This clonotype was counted only a few times. The CDR3 DNA reads as TGTGCCAGCAGTTACTGGGGACTAGCGGGAAATGAGCAGTTCTTC. Its translation is CASSYWGLAGNEQFF. V is TRBV6-5 and J is TRBJ2-1; 13 nucleotides match TRBD2. The V gene end was trimmed by 1 base and the J gene end by 7 bases; junction bases not matched to a gene: 1. Germline CDR1 MNHEY, CDR2 SVGAGI. CDR3 size: 15 residues.

The rearrangement links TRBV6-2 or TRBV6-3 to TRBJ2-3; TRBD2 agrees at 12 bases. The CDR3 length is 17 residues. Germline CDR1 is MNHEY and CDR2 is SVGEGT. Trimming at V came to 4 bases and at J to 2 bases, leaving 7 bases not matched to a gene. Written as DNA, the CDR3 is TGTGCCAGCAGTTTCTCTAGCGGGAGGGCCAACACAGATACGCAGTATTTT. Protein sequence: CASSFSSGRANTDTQYF.